The 4 T cell receptor beta chains below all came from one sample that was sequenced in a study of CD4 T cells in relation to SARS-CoV-2 and coronaviruses. Some clones are missing from TCRdb's copy, which holds only in-frame ones; the method was immunoSEQ multiplex PCR. The data show tens of thousands of clones, more than 65% seen once. Their cognate antigens are unknown. Sequences were obtained from naive CD4+ T cells from PBMCs, cultured in vitro. The subset here: naive CD4+ T cells isolated by negative enrichment. The receptors stem from an adult with COVID-19.

J is TRBJ2-3 and V is TRBV7-3; unclear D gene. The CDR3 is made up of 16 amino acids. Germline assignment: CDR1 SGHTA and CDR2 FQGTGA. V was pared by 0 bases and J by 2 bases, with 12 bases between. In DNA, the CDR3 is TGTGCCAGCAGCTTAACGTTCTCGGAAAACACAGATACGCAGTATTTT. This encodes CASSLTFSENTDTQYF.

The gene calls are TRBV5-1 and TRBJ2-7, with D tentatively TRBD1 (6 bases). V was cut by 4 bases and J by 6 bases, with 23 bases left in between. The CDR3 is 16 amino acids. Germline V gene data show CDR1 as SGHRS and CDR2 as YFSETQ. This chain's CDR3 is CASSQNPGQASGEQYF. The CDR3 DNA reads as TGCGCCAGCAGCCAGAATCCGGGACAAGCATCCGGCGAGCAGTACTTC. The full variable domain, in which reference TRBV5-1 and TRBJ2-7 provide the parts outside the CDR3, is KAGVTQTPRYLIKTRGQQVTLSCSPISGHRSVSWYQQTPGQGLQFLFEYFSETQRNKGNFPGRFSGRQFSNSRSEMNVSTLELGDSALYLCASSQNPGQASGEQYFGPGTRLTVT.

Only a few counts were recorded for this clone. This rearrangement joins TRBV21-1 to TRBJ1-6; the tabulated D call, TRBD1, remains unverified against the DNA. TRBV21-1 represents a pseudogene. The CDR3 consists of 18 residues. CDR3 loop: CASSNEGDRPLGNSPLHF. As DNA, the CDR3 is TGTGCCAGCAGCAATGAAGGGGACAGGCCGTTGGGTAATTCACCCCTCCACTTT.

This chain's CDR3 is CASSLISGAVQPQHF. The CDR3 region has the DNA TGTGCCAGCAGTTTAATATCAGGGGCTGTCCAGCCCCAGCATTTT. This rearrangement joins TRBV28 to TRBJ1-5; tentatively, D is TRBD1 (6 bases). V was clipped by 2 bases and J by 7 bases, with 15 bases between them. Germline assignment: CDR1 MDHEN and CDR2 SYDVKM. This CDR3 comprises 15 residues.